This T cell receptor (beta chain) was sequenced for a study of T cell responses to AZD1222 COVID-19 vaccine (dated by TCRdb to the early 2020s). Turning to the overall study: Because spike-specific TCR depth and breadth did not differ between the two schedules, AZD1222 recipients who got a second dose at roughly 4 weeks were pooled with those who got a second dose at roughly 12 weeks. Trial participants were enrolled by age into 18-55, 56-69 and 70-plus year subgroups, with 148, 28 and 57 TCR-sequenced participants respectively. A total of 230 or so trial participants underwent TCR sequencing, of whom 200 to 220 received two doses of AZD1222 and some 26 received two doses of the MenACWY control vaccine. Broader findings and caveats from the paper: Conclusions about previously exposed vaccinees are limited because only five to seven AZD1222 recipients were SARS-CoV-2 seropositive at baseline. Nearly half of unique spike-specific TCRs reportedly recognized epitopes outside regions mutated in the B.1.351 and B.1.1.7 variants. Participants were mostly white British and included more females than males, and it was suggested by the authors that clonal diversity may have been underestimated. After two AZD1222 doses, both the breadth and the depth of spike-specific TCRs were significantly higher than at day 0 and than in MenACWY recipients. CD4 TCRs associated with the vaccine covered the entire spike protein, and the dominant responses were in regions 160-218 and 743-854. In the small 56-69-year group, the increase in depth fell short of significance, most likely because of low power. Because no day 14 peak-response samples were available, the repertoires could be characterized only after the peak T cell response.

In the case of this clone: Its antigen is unknown. The record has no base qualities; no much larger clone is one base away.

The sample's time point label is to be understood as: baseline before first vaccination. Vaccinee samples came from UK trials COV001 and COV002, including a single-blind randomized controlled phase 2/3 trial of AZD1222 (ChAdOx1 nCoV-19) in healthy adults. For TCRbeta chain sequencing, PBMC samples from trial participants were taken at day 0 and at day 28 after the second dose. CDR1 and CDR2, looked up from the germline V gene (reference sequence), are SGHNT and YYREEE. The V end loses 3 bases and the J end loses 2 bases, and a stretch of 12 bases separates them. The CDR3 spans 14 residues, from the cysteine through the phenylalanine. Only the CDR3 portion is preserved as DNA: 42 bases, with reading frame beginning at the first base. The CDR3 regions of human TCRbeta chains were analyzed by immunosequencing. The study's own analysis went as follows. Repertoire TCRs were matched against a reference library of SARS-CoV-2-specific TCRs generated with the MIRA antigen-specificity platform. Breadth meant the fraction of unique TCRs that were SARS-CoV-2-associated, whereas depth meant the fraction of total T cells that were SARS-CoV-2-associated. Each spike-specific TCR was assigned to its reactive spike region and to a CD4 or CD8 class using the MIRA data. Log10-transformed breadth and depth values were compared by one-way ANOVA with Sidak's multiple comparisons tests. Not all clones reach the TCRdb copy of this immuneACCESS table, which keeps in-frame sequences only. Checked studies attribute under half of the gap to unresolved V genes and leave the rest unexplained. V and J calls and clone size are as listed in that table; D and trimming were resolved from the DNA. For this sample there are some 150,000 clones; 90% to 95% appear just once. The ten largest clones capture 4.5% to 6.5% of the sample.

This TCR derives from an adult in good health. The chain couples TRBV5-4 to TRBJ2-7, with TRBD2 tentatively as D gene (6 bases match). The sequenced sample was peripheral blood, obtained on day 0 of AZD1222 vaccination. The bases are TGTGCCAGCAGCTCGTGGACTAAGGCCTACGAGCAGTACTTC. It encodes CASSSWTKAYEQYF.